This T cell receptor beta chain was documented in a study of cytomegalovirus exposure and HLA in healthy donors. Findings and limits, study-wide: Judged likely to be a sequencing artifact was a cluster of highly shared sequence variants. A later analysis linked a missense variant in DCLRE1C to the trimming of TCR beta V and J genes.

Trimming pared 2 bases from V and 13 bases from J, leaving 12 bases between. This CDR3 has 12 residues. CDR1 and CDR2 from the germline V gene are SGHAT and FQNNGV. The PCR had 60 Vbeta and 13 Jbeta primers. Authors' analysis steps: Some 10 million shared chains were among the about 80 million unique TCR beta chains that a later analysis counted. Method: immunoSEQ multiplex PCR; TCRdb's copy keeps in-frame clones and lacks some. From that table come the V and J calls and clone size; the DNA was used to work out D and trimming. The data hold some 140,000 clones, with over 60% observed a single time. A word on this clone: What it recognizes is unknown.

The specimen was PBMCs. This receptor was obtained from a man aged 25 to 40 in good health and CMV-seronegative. J is TRBJ2-1 and V is TRBV11-2; D unresolved. CDR3 in amino acids: CASSLNLGSQFF. In DNA, the CDR3 is TGTGCCAGCAGCTTAAATCTAGGCTCCCAGTTCTTC.